In its sample, the clone carrying this TCR beta chain was seen a few times. The method was immunoSEQ multiplex PCR; TCRdb's version includes in-frame clones alone and lacks a portion of them. The table lists roughly 36,000 clones, almost 85% of them singletons. This sample is drawn from a study of blood T cell repertoires in COVID-19. This CDR3 comprises 14 residues. In germline, CDR1 is LGHNA, CDR2 YNFKEQ. Trimming took off 4 bases at V and 0 bases at J, with 10 bases between the two ends. Sequencing was carried out using peripheral blood. The sequence derives from a man in his fifties or sixties with active COVID-19. This chain joins TRBV4-2 and TRBJ2-7; a weak D match, TRBD2 (5 bases). The CDR3 loop reads CASSLERTSYEQYF. CDR3 bases: TGTGCCAGCAGCCTTGAGCGGACCTCCTACGAGCAGTACTTC.